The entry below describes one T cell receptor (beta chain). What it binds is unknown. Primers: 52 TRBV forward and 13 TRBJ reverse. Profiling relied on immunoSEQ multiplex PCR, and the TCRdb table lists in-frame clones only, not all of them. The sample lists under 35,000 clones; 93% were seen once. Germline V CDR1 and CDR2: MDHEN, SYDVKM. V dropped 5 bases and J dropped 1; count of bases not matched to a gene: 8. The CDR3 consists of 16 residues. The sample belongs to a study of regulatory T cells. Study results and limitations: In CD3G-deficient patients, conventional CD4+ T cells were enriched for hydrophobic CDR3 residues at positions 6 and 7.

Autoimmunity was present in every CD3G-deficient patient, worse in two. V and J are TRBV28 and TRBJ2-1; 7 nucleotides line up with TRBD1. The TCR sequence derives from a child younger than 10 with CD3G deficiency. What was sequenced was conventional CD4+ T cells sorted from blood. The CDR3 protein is CASSRASTGSYNEQFF. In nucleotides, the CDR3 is TGTGCCAGCAGTCGCGCCTCGACAGGGTCCTACAATGAGCAGTTCTTC. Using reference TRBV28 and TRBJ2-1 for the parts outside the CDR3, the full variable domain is DVKVTQSSRYLVKRTGEKVFLECVQDMDHENMFWYRQDPGLGLRLIYFSYDVKMKEKGDIPEGYSVSREKKERFSLILESASTNQTSMYLCASSRASTGSYNEQFFGPGTRLTVL.